Below, 5 T cell receptor beta chains from the same sample are listed, as sequenced in a study of shared clonotypes between healthy human individuals. The method was immunoSEQ multiplex PCR; TCRdb's version includes in-frame clones alone and lacks a portion of them. Of approximately 510,000 clones listed, 79% are singletons. Source material: PBMCs. These receptor sequences come from a woman in her thirties or forties in good health. Some clones in this sample may be carry-over from other donors' samples.

V usage is TRBV5-1 and J usage is TRBJ2-7, with D maybe TRBD1 (7 bases). The germline V gene has CDR1 SGHRS and CDR2 YFSETQ. The CDR3 is 15 amino acids. The V end lost 0 bases, the J end lost 3 bases, and 13 bases lay between the germline ends. The CDR3 coding sequence is TGCGCCAGCAGCTTGGCCAGGGGGGTCGACTACGAGCAGTACTTC. Protein: CASSLARGVDYEQYF.

The chain employs TRBV19 and TRBJ2-3; maybe TRBD1 (5 bases). The CDR3 totals 14 residues. V was pared by 4 bases and J by 5 bases, with 13 bases between. CDR1 is LNHDA, CDR2 SQIVND, per germline (reference sequence). The CDR3 DNA reads TGTGCCAGTAGTAACAAGGGGTTTGGAGATACGCAGTATTTT. It is translated as CASSNKGFGDTQYF.

The chain links TRBV5-1 to TRBJ2-1; 12 bases are a match to TRBD2. Germline loops: CDR1 SGHRS, CDR2 YFSETQ. The CDR3 runs 17 residues. The junction had 14 bases not matched to a gene; V was cut back by 7 bases and J by 6 bases. CDR3 in amino acids: CASSPGTTSGSINEQFF. DNA of the CDR3: TGCGCCAGCTCCCCGGGTACGACTAGCGGGAGTATCAATGAGCAGTTCTTC.

The chain couples TRBV7-2 to TRBJ2-2; 7 bases are a match to TRBD1. The CDR3 is made up of 16 amino acids. The V segment lost 5 bases and the J segment 3 bases; nucleotides outside the gene matches: 9. Germline CDR1 is SGHTA and CDR2 is FQGNSA. The CDR3: CASSLTGFRDTGELFF. Here the CDR3 DNA reads TGTGCCAGCAGCCTGACAGGGTTTCGGGACACCGGGGAGCTGTTTTTT.

The chain joins TRBV15 to TRBJ2-1, with TRBD2 identical over 11 bases. Trimming took 0 bases from V and 8 from J; bases not matched to a gene: 12. This CDR3 contains 18 residues. From germline, CDR1 is LNHNV and CDR2 YYDKDF (reference sequence). The CDR3: CATSRDKLAGVIGDEQFF. The CDR3 DNA reads TGTGCCACCAGCAGAGATAAACTAGCGGGAGTAATCGGCGATGAGCAGTTCTTC.